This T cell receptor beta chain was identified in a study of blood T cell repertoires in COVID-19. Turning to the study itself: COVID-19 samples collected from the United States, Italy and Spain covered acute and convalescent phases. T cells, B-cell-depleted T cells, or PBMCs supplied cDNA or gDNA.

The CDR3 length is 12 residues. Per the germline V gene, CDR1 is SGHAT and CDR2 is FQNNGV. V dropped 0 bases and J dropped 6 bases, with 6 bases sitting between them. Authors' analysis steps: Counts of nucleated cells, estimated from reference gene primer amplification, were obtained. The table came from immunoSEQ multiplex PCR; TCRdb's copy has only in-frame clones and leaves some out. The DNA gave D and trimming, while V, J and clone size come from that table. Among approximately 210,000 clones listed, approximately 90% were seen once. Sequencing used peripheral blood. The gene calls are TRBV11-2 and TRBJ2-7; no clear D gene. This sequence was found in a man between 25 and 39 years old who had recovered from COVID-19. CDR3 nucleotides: TGTGCCAGCAGCTTAGATCACACCGAGCAGTACTTC. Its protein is CASSLDHTEQYF. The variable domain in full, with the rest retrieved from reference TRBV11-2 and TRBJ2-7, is EAGVAQSPRYKIIEKRQSVAFWCNPISGHATLYWYQQILGQGPKLLIQFQNNGVVDDSQLPKDRFSAERLKGVDSTLKIQPAKLEDSAVYLCASSLDHTEQYFGPGTRLTVT.